The next 28 T cell receptor beta chains were all read from a single sample in a study of blood T cell repertoires in COVID-19. Measured with immunoSEQ multiplex PCR; TCRdb has only the in-frame clones, and not every one. Of some 360,000 clones listed, 70% to 90% are singletons. Sequenced sample: peripheral blood. Receptors originate from a woman aged 60-75 years with COVID-19, enrolled during active disease.

V is TRBV5-1 and J is TRBJ1-4, with D possibly matching TRBD1 (6 bases). CDR1 and CDR2 (germline): SGHRS, YFSETQ. CDR3 size: 14 residues. V lost 4 bases to trimming and J lost 6 bases, with 13 bases between them. The CDR3 spells CASSVRGADEKLFF. In DNA form, the CDR3 reads TGCGCCAGCAGCGTCAGGGGCGCGGATGAAAAACTGTTTTTT.

This clone was counted once. The chain recombines TRBV5-1 with TRBJ1-2; possibly TRBD1 for D (6 bases). The germline gives CDR1 SGHRS, CDR2 YFSETQ. V dropped 3 bases and J dropped 8 bases, with 17 bases sitting between them. This CDR3 is built from 14 residues. For the CDR3, the DNA is TGCGCCAGCAGCTCGGACAGCCCGAATTACGGCTACACCTTC. The encoded protein is CASSSDSPNYGYTF.

The chain employs TRBV3-1 (or the pseudogene TRBV3-2) and TRBJ2-1, with 8 bases matching TRBD2. The CDR3 has 17 residues. Trimming removed 1 base from V and 2 bases from J; junction bases left unmatched: 7. Germline V gene lookup returns CDR1 LGHDT and CDR2 YNNKEL (reference sequence). The chain's CDR3 is CASSQGTGGRTYNEQFF. In DNA form, the CDR3 reads TGTGCCAGCAGCCAAGGGACGGGGGGGAGGACCTACAATGAGCAGTTCTTC.

This sequence joins TRBV5-4 and TRBJ1-2; D is possibly TRBD1 (5 bases). CDR3 length: 14 residues. Trimming removed 7 bases at V and 8 bases at J, with 21 bases between. From germline, CDR1 is SGHNT and CDR2 YYREEE (reference sequence). CDR3 region: CASRVGEELYGYTF. The CDR3, as DNA: TGTGCCAGCCGGGTGGGGGAGGAACTATACGGCTACACCTTC.

The chain links TRBV19 to TRBJ2-7; 12 bases agree with TRBD1. After removal of 6 bases from V and 4 bases from J, the junction contained 10 bases not matched to a gene. Germline CDR1 is LNHDA and CDR2 is SQIVND (reference sequence). This CDR3 has 16 residues. CDR3 sequence reads: CASSTNRDRGRYEQYF. CDR3 sequence (DNA): TGTGCCAGTAGCACTAACCGGGACAGGGGGCGATACGAGCAGTACTTC. Full variable domain (missing parts from reference TRBV19 and TRBJ2-7): DGGITQSPKYLFRKEGQNVTLSCEQNLNHDAMYWYRQDPGQGLRLIYYSQIVNDFQKGDIAEGYSVSREKKESFPLTVTSAQKNPTAFYLCASSTNRDRGRYEQYFGPGTRLTVT.

On this clone: A read error may account for a junction end that differs from germline. J is TRBJ2-1 and V is TRBV7-7, with D possibly matching TRBD1 (5 bases). The CDR3 length is 17 residues. The V gene's germline CDR1 is SSHAT and CDR2 FNYEAQ (reference sequence). The CDR3 sequence is CASSLGITGSVGNEQFF. In DNA, the CDR3 is TGTGCTAGCAGCTTAGGGATAACAGGTTCGGTCGGCAATGAGCAGTTCTTC.

The chain uses TRBV6-6 and TRBJ1-2, with 10 bases lining up with TRBD1. Germline V gene sequence: CDR1 MNHNY, CDR2 SVGAGI (reference sequence). This CDR3 spans 15 amino acids. J gave up 2 bases and V 2 bases, and 2 bases lay outside the gene matches. The CDR3 spells CASSYPGQGNYGYTF. CDR3 DNA sequence: TGTGCCAGCAGTTACCCGGGACAGGGGAACTATGGCTACACCTTC.

This clone appeared a few times. The gene calls are TRBV23-1 and TRBJ1-1; 7 bases line up with TRBD1. TRBV23-1 is recorded as an ORF, its role being uncertain. V lost 0 bases to trimming and J lost 1 base; unmatched junction nucleotides: 11. The CDR3 runs to 18 residues. In nucleotides, the CDR3 is TGCGCCAGCAGTCAATCCGACAGGGAAAGAAGCGAGAACACTGAAGCTTTCTTT. Translated: CASSQSDRERSENTEAFF.

This clone was picked up one time. The V gene is TRBV10-3, the J gene TRBJ1-1; 8 bases line up with TRBD1. Germline CDR1 and CDR2: ENHRY and SYGVKD. The CDR3 is 14 residues long. The V gene end was trimmed by 3 bases and the J gene end by 4 bases; junction bases not matched to a gene: 4. CDR3 nucleotide sequence: TGTGCCATCAGTGATTTACAGGGGGTCACTGAAGCTTTCTTT. Residues: CAISDLQGVTEAFF.

This chain links TRBV5-1 with TRBJ2-7; a possible D gene is TRBD1 (7 bases). CDR3 size: 14 residues. Trimming cost V 4 bases and J 7 bases, with 18 bases left between them. Germline CDR1 reads SGHRS; CDR2 reads YFSETQ. The CDR3 sequence is CASSRTGGDGEQYF. Here the CDR3 DNA reads TGCGCCAGCAGCCGGACAGGCGGGGATGGGGAGCAGTACTTC. The variable domain in full, completed from reference TRBV5-1 and TRBJ2-7, reads KAGVTQTPRYLIKTRGQQVTLSCSPISGHRSVSWYQQTPGQGLQFLFEYFSETQRNKGNFPGRFSGRQFSNSRSEMNVSTLELGDSALYLCASSRTGGDGEQYFGPGTRLTVT.

In nucleotides, the CDR3 is TGCGCCAGCAGCCAAGCCACAGGGGTGTTTGGAGAGACCCAGTACTTC. As protein: CASSQATGVFGETQYF. The chain uses TRBV4-1 and TRBJ2-5; 7 bases match TRBD1. The CDR3 extends over 16 amino acids. The V gene end was trimmed by 1 base and the J gene end by 4 bases; junction bases not matched to a gene: 9. Germline V CDR1 and CDR2: MGHRA, YSYEKL.

This sequence joins TRBV11-2 and TRBJ1-2; 7 bases align to TRBD1. J gave up 4 bases and V 3 bases, and 8 bases lay outside the gene matches. CDR3 length: 15 residues. CDR1 and CDR2 (germline): SGHAT, FQNNGV. CDR3 protein: CASSLRTGVLYGYTF. The CDR3 DNA is TGTGCCAGCAGCTTGAGGACAGGAGTCCTCTATGGCTACACCTTC.

The chain is built from TRBV7-3 and TRBJ2-2; the match to TRBD2 covers 15 bases. Germline assignment: CDR1 SGHTA and CDR2 FQGTGA. This CDR3 spans 20 amino acids. J was trimmed by 4 bases and V by 4 bases; bases with no gene match: 13. The CDR3 region has the DNA TGTGCCAGCAGCTCCTACCCCCGGACTAGCGGGGGGGGTATCACCGGGGAGCTGTTTTTT. This sequence encodes CASSSYPRTSGGGITGELFF.

This clone was recorded once. CDR3 DNA sequence: TGTGCCAGCAGCCCGGACAGGGGTGGAGGAAACACCATATATTTT. This encodes CASSPDRGGGNTIYF. The V and J genes are TRBV11-2 and TRBJ1-3; 9 bases are a match to TRBD1. J gave up 4 bases and V 5 bases, and 6 bases lay outside the gene matches. The CDR3 totals 15 residues. Germline V gene sequence: CDR1 SGHAT, CDR2 FQNNGV.

V gene TRBV24-1 combines with J gene TRBJ1-1; weak D call: TRBD1 (5 bases). This CDR3 comprises 15 residues. Germline assignment: CDR1 KGHDR and CDR2 SFDVKD. Trimming removed 4 bases from V and 6 bases from J, with 17 bases in between. The CDR3 region is CATSDPQVGRAEAFF. The CDR3 DNA is TGTGCCACCAGTGACCCACAGGTCGGTAGAGCTGAAGCTTTCTTT.

The count of this clone is one. The chain links TRBV27 to TRBJ2-7; 10 nucleotides agree with TRBD1. Germline V lookup: CDR1 MNHEY, CDR2 SMNVEV (reference sequence). The CDR3 runs to 16 residues. V was pared by 4 bases and J by 5 bases, with 11 bases of the junction left unmatched. Here the CDR3 reads CASSSRLGDRGNEQYF. The CDR3 nucleotides read TGTGCCAGCAGTTCCCGCCTCGGGGACAGGGGTAACGAGCAGTACTTC.

The V call is TRBV18, the J call TRBJ1-2; weak D call: TRBD1 (5 bases). Germline loops: CDR1 KGHSH, CDR2 LQKENI. The length of the CDR3 is 15 residues. Deletions cut 3 bases from V and 6 bases from J, with 17 bases between. The CDR3: CASSPLSVWGDGYTF. The CDR3 DNA sequence: TGTGCCAGCTCACCTCTGTCTGTGTGGGGGGATGGCTACACCTTC.

The chain is built from TRBV5-5 and TRBJ2-3; no definite D call. The CDR3 length is 13 residues. CDR1 SGHKS and CDR2 YYEKEE come from the germline V gene (reference sequence). The germline V and J ends were trimmed by 0 bases and 1 base, with 3 bases remaining between them. The CDR3 region has the DNA TGTGCCAGCAGCTTGGCCGGCACAGATACGCAGTATTTT. Residues: CASSLAGTDTQYF.

This chain joins TRBV2 and TRBJ2-7, with 7 bases lining up with TRBD2. The germline CDR1 and CDR2 sequences are SNHLY and FYNNEI. V lost 3 bases to trimming and J lost 2 bases; unmatched junction nucleotides: 4. The CDR3 runs 14 residues. CDR3 residues: CASSEQGGAYEQYF. The DNA of the CDR3 is TGTGCCAGCAGTGAGCAGGGAGGGGCCTACGAGCAGTACTTC.

The CDR3 spells CSVFTGVGNTIYF. CDR3 DNA: TGCAGCGTCTTTACAGGGGTTGGAAACACCATATATTTT. The chain links TRBV29-1 to TRBJ1-3, with 7 bases fitting TRBD1. Germline V gene data show CDR1 as SQVTM and CDR2 as ANQGSEA. The length of the CDR3 is 13 residues. Trimming removed 6 bases from V and 3 bases from J; junction bases left unmatched: 5. Based on the CDR3 plus reference TRBV29-1 and TRBJ1-3, the full variable domain is SAVISQKPSRDICQRGTSLTIQCQVDSQVTMMFWYRQQPGQSLTLIATANQGSEATYESGFVIDKFPISRPNLTFSTLTVSNMSPEDSSIYLCSVFTGVGNTIYFGEGSWLTVV.

This chain uses TRBV6-1 with TRBJ2-4; TRBD1 agrees at 7 bases. CDR1 is MNHNS and CDR2 is SASEGT in the germline V gene. The V segment lost 3 bases and the J segment 0 bases; nucleotides outside the gene matches: 5. The CDR3 is 16 residues long. This CDR3 reads CASSERQGLAKNIQYF. CDR3 bases: TGTGCCAGCAGTGAGAGACAGGGTCTAGCCAAAAACATTCAGTACTTC.

J is TRBJ2-3 and V is TRBV29-1; 11 nucleotides agree with TRBD2. V shed 3 bases, J shed 5 bases, and the junction held 7 bases outside the gene matches. This CDR3 is 15 amino acids long. CDR1 is SQVTM and CDR2 is ANQGSEA in the germline V gene. The CDR3 is CSVEGGSGGGDTQYF. The CDR3 DNA follows: TGCAGCGTTGAGGGGGGTAGCGGGGGGGGAGATACGCAGTATTTT.

This clone was counted only a few times. The V call is TRBV6-5, the J call TRBJ1-2; D ambiguous. The CDR3 loop spans 12 amino acids. Trimming left V 4 bases short and J 1 base short, with 4 bases between. Germline-derived CDR1 and CDR2 are MNHEY and SVGAGI. Here the CDR3 DNA reads TGTGCCAGCAGTTCCTTTAACTATGGCTACACCTTC. As protein: CASSSFNYGYTF.

The V and J genes are TRBV28 and TRBJ1-5; tentatively, D is TRBD1 (6 bases). From germline, CDR1 is MDHEN and CDR2 SYDVKM. The CDR3 is 16 amino acids. V was shortened by 0 bases and J by 0 bases, with 9 bases between the two germline ends. The DNA of the CDR3 is TGTGCCAGCAGTTTATGGACAGGAAGTAGCAATCAGCCCCAGCATTTT. Translated: CASSLWTGSSNQPQHF.

The chain is built from TRBV30 and TRBJ1-2; D not certain. The CDR3 consists of 13 residues. CDR1 and CDR2 (germline): GTSNPN, SVGIG (reference sequence). V shed 0 bases and J shed 6 bases, with 11 bases lying between them. The CDR3 DNA sequence: TGTGCCTGGAGTGTCCGGGGAGAGGATGGCTACACCTTC. Residues: CAWSVRGEDGYTF.

The V call is TRBV9, the J call TRBJ1-5, with a weak D call TRBD1 (5 bases). Germline V gene lookup returns CDR1 SGDLS and CDR2 YYNGEE. V dropped 0 bases and J dropped 0 bases, with 7 bases sitting between them. The CDR3 runs 15 residues. Written as DNA, the CDR3 is TGTGCCAGCAGCGTAGGGGGCTATAGCAATCAGCCCCAGCATTTT. This encodes CASSVGGYSNQPQHF.

The chain joins TRBV9 to TRBJ2-7; the D gene is possibly TRBD2 (5 bases). V dropped 6 bases and J dropped 7 bases, with 14 bases sitting between them. Germline assignment: CDR1 SGDLS and CDR2 YYNGEE. The CDR3 runs 12 residues. CDR3 in DNA: TGTGCCAGCAAAGATAAGGGAGAGGAGCAGTACTTC. Amino acids: CASKDKGEEQYF.

The CDR3 DNA reads as TGTGCCAGCAGCTTAACGGTCGACTCTCGGAATGAGCAGTTCTTC. It encodes CASSLTVDSRNEQFF. The J gene is TRBJ2-1, the V gene TRBV7-3; D not certain. Deletions cut 0 bases from V and 7 bases from J, with 13 bases between. Looked up from germline, CDR1 is SGHTA and CDR2 is FQGTGA. The length of the CDR3 is 15 residues.